This T cell receptor beta chain derives from a study of metastatic and nonmetastatic thyroid tumors. Across the study: Malignant and benign thyroid patients had repertoires compared in peripheral blood and tumor or nodule tissue.

This clone was recorded at least ten times. Its specificity is not known. Source study methods: A papillary thyroid cancer distant-metastasis classifier was built from CDR3 differences across clinicopathological groups. TCRdb reanalyzed the PCR reads via MiXCR. TCRdb's processing, not the authors' own work, is the source of the V and J calls. In the table there are 20,000 to 30,000 clones, 10% to 15% of which are singletons. Patients underwent thyroid surgery, and none had received any treatment before it. Study outcomes and limitations: Reports indicated that malignant thyroid tumors showed significantly higher TCR beta diversity than benign nodules did, in blood and tumor.

Germline V lookup: CDR1 SQVTM, CDR2 ANQGSEA. Trimming took off 1 base at V and 6 bases at J, with 9 bases between the two ends. The length of the CDR3 is 12 residues. Material for sequencing was blood. The rearrangement links TRBV29-1 to TRBJ1-2; D is unresolved. The receptor was derived from a female donor with papillary thyroid cancer or a benign thyroid nodule (not recorded which). Some clones in this sample may be carry-over from other donors' samples. This chain's CDR3 is CSVEVPGDGYTF. DNA of the CDR3: TGCAGCGTTGAAGTCCCCGGGGATGGCTACACCTTC.